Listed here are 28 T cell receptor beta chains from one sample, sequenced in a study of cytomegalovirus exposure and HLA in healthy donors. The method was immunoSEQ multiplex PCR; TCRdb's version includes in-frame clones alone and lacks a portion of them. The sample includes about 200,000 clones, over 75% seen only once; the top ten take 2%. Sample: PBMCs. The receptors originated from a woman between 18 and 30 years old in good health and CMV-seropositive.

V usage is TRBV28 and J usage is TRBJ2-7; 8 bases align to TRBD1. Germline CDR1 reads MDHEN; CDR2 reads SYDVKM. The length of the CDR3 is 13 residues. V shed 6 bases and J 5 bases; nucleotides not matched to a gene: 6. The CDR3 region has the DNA TGTGCCAGCAGAGAACAGGGGGACGACGAGCAGTACTTC. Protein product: CASREQGDDEQYF.

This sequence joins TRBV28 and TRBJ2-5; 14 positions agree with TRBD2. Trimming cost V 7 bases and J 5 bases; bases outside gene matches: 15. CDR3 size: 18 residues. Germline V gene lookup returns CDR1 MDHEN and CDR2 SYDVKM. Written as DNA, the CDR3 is TGTGCCAGCACCTCCCCGGGACTAGCGGGAGCCGCGGGGGAGACCCAGTACTTC. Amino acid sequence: CASTSPGLAGAAGETQYF.

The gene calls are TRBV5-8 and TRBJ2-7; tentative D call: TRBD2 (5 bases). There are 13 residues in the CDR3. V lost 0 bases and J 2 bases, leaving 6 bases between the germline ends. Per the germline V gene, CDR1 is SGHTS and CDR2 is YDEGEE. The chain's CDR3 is CASSLAGTYEQYF. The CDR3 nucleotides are TGTGCCAGCAGCTTGGCGGGGACCTACGAGCAGTACTTC.

Written as DNA, the CDR3 is TGTGCCAGCAGCCGAAGACTAGCGGGAGAGACCCAGTACTTC. It yields the protein CASSRRLAGETQYF. The J gene is TRBJ2-5, the V gene TRBV14; 10 bases map to TRBD2. The germline gives CDR1 SGHDN, CDR2 FVKESK. CDR3 length equals 14 residues. V was clipped by 4 bases and J by 4 bases; unmatched bases: 3.

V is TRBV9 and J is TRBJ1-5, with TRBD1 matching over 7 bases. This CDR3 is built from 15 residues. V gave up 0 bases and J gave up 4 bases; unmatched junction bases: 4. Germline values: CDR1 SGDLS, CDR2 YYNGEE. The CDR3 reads CASSVEGQSNQPQHF. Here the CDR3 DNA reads TGTGCCAGCAGCGTAGAGGGACAGTCAAATCAGCCCCAGCATTTT. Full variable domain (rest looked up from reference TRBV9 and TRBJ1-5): DSGVTQTPKHLITATGQRVTLRCSPRSGDLSVYWYQQSLDQGLQFLIQYYNGEERAKGNILERFSAQQFPDLHSELNLSSLELGDSALYFCASSVEGQSNQPQHFGDGTRLSIL.

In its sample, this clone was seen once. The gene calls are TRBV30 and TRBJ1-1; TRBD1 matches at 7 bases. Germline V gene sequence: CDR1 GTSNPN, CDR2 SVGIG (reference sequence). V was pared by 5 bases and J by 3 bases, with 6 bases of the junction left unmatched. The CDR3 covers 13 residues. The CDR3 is CAWALGGYTEAFF. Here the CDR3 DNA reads TGTGCCTGGGCCCTAGGGGGCTACACTGAAGCTTTCTTT.

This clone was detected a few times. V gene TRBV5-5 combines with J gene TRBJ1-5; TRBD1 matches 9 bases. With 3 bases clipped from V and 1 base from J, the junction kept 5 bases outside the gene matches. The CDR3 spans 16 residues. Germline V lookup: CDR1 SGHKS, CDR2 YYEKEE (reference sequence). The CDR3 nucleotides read TGTGCCAGCAGCTCACAGGGGGCGTGGAGCAATCAGCCCCAGCATTTT. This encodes CASSSQGAWSNQPQHF.

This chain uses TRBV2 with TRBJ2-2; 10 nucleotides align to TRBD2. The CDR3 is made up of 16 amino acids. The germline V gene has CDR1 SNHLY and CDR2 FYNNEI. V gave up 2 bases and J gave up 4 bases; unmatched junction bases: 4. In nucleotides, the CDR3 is TGTGCCAGCAGTGAATGGTTAGCGGGAGGCACCGGGGAGCTGTTTTTT. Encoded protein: CASSEWLAGGTGELFF.

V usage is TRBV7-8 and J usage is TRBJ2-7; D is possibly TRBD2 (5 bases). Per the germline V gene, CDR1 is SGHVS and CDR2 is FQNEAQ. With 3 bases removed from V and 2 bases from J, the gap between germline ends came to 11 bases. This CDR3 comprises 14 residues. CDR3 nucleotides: TGTGCCAGCAGCTTCCCCCTGGGAGCCTACGAGCAGTACTTC. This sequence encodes CASSFPLGAYEQYF.

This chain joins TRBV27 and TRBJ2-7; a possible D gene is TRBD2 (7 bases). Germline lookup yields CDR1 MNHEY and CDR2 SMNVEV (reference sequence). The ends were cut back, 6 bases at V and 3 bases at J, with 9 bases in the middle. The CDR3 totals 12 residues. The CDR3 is CASSGGHYEQYF. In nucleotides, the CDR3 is TGTGCCAGCAGCGGGGGGCACTACGAGCAGTACTTC.

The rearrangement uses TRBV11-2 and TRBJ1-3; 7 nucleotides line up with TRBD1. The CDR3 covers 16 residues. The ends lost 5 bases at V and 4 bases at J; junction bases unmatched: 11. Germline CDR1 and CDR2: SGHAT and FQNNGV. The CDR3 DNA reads TGTGCCAGCAGCGTCAACCTGAAGGGACAGGGAAACACCATATATTTT. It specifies CASSVNLKGQGNTIYF. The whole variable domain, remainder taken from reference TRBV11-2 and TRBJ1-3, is EAGVAQSPRYKIIEKRQSVAFWCNPISGHATLYWYQQILGQGPKLLIQFQNNGVVDDSQLPKDRFSAERLKGVDSTLKIQPAKLEDSAVYLCASSVNLKGQGNTIYFGEGSWLTVV.

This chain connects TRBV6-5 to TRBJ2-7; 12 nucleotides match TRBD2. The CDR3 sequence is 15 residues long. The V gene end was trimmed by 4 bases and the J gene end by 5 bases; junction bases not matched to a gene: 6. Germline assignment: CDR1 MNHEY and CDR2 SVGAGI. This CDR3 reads CASSFLTSGSDEQYF. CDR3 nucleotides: TGTGCCAGCAGTTTTTTGACTAGCGGGAGCGACGAGCAGTACTTC.

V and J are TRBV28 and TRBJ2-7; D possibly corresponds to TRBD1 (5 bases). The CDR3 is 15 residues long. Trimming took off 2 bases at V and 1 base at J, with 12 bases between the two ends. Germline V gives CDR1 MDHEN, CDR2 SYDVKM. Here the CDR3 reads CASSLPSTGSYEQYF. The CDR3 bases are TGTGCCAGCAGTTTACCCTCTACAGGATCCTACGAGCAGTACTTC.

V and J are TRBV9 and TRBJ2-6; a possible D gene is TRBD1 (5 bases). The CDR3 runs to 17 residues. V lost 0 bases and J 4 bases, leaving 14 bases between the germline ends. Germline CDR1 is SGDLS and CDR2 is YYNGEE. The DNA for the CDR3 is TGTGCCAGCAGCGTAGGTGGCAGGGCGTCAGGGGCCAACGTCCTGACTTTC. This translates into CASSVGGRASGANVLTF.

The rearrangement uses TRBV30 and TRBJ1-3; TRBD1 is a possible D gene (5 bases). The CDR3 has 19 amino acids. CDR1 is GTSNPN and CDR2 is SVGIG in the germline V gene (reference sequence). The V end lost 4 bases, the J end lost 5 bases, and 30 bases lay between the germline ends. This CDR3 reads CAWIADSRHYSRIRNTIYF. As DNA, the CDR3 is TGTGCCTGGATTGCCGACAGCAGGCACTACAGTCGAATTAGAAACACCATATATTTT.

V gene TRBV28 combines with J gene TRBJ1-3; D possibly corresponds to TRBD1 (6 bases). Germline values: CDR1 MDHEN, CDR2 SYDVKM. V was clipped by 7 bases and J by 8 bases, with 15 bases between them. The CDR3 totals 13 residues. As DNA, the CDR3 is TGTGCCAGCACAGGGACATCCCTCTACACCATATATTTT. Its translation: CASTGTSLYTIYF. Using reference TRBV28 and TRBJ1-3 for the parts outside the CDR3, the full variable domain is DVKVTQSSRYLVKRTGEKVFLECVQDMDHENMFWYRQDPGLGLRLIYFSYDVKMKEKGDIPEGYSVSREKKERFSLILESASTNQTSMYLCASTGTSLYTIYFGEGSWLTVV.

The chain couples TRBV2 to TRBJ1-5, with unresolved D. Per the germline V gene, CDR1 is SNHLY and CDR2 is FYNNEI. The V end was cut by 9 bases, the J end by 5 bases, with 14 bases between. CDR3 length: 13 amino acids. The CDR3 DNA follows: TGTGCCAGTCGCCAGTTGCCCCATCAGCCCCAGCATTTT. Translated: CASRQLPHQPQHF. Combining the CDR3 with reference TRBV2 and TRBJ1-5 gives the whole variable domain EPEVTQTPSHQVTQMGQEVILRCVPISNHLYFYWYRQILGQKVEFLVSFYNNEISEKSEIFDDQFSVERPDGSNFTLKIRSTKLEDSAMYFCASRQLPHQPQHFGDGTRLSIL.

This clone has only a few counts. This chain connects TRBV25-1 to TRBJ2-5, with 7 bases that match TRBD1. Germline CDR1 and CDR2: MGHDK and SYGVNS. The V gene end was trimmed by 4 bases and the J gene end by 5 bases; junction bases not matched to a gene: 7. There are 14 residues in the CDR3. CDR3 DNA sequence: TGTGCCAGCAGTGGAGGACAGGCCGGGGAGACCCAGTACTTC. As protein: CASSGGQAGETQYF.

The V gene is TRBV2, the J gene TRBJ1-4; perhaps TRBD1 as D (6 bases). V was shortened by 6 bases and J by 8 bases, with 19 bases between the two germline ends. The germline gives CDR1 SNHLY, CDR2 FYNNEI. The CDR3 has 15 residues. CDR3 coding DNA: TGTGCCAGCAGGATAGACGGGGGGCCGGAGGAAAAACTGTTTTTT. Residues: CASRIDGGPEEKLFF.

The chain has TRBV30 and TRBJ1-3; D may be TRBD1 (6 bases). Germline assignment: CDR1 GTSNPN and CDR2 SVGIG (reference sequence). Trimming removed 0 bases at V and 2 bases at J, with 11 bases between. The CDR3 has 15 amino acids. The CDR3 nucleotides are TGTGCCTGGAGTGTAAAGGGGGACCCTGGAAACACCATATATTTT. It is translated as CAWSVKGDPGNTIYF.

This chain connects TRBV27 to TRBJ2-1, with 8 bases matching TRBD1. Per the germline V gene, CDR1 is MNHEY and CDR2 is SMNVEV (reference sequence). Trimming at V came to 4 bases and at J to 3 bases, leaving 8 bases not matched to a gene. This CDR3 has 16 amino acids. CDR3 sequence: CASSSLQGEVYNEQFF. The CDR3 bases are TGTGCCAGCAGTTCCCTACAGGGGGAGGTCTACAATGAGCAGTTCTTC.

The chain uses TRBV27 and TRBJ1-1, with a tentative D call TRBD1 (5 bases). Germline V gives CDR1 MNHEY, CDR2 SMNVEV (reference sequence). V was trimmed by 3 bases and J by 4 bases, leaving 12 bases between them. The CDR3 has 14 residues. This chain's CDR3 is CASSFGGESTEAFF. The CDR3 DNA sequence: TGTGCCAGCAGTTTTGGGGGGGAGAGCACTGAAGCTTTCTTT.

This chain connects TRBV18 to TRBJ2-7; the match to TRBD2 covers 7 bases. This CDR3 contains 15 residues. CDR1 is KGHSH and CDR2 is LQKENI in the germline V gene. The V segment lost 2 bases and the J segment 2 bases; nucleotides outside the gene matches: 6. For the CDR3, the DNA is TGTGCCAGCTCACCATCCAGGGAGGGCACCTACGAGCAGTACTTC. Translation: CASSPSREGTYEQYF.

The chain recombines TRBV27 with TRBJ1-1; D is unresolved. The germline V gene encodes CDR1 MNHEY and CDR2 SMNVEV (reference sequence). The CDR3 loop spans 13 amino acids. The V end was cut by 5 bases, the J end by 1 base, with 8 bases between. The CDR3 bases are TGTGCCAGCAGTGAACTAGAGAACACTGAAGCTTTCTTT. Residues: CASSELENTEAFF.

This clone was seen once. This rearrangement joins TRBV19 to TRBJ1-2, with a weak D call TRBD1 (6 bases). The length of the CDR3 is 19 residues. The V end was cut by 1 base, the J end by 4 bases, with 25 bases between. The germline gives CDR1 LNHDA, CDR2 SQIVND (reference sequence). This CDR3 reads CASSIVSRTSWGPFYGYTF. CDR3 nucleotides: TGTGCCAGTAGTATAGTGAGCAGGACGAGCTGGGGGCCGTTCTATGGCTACACCTTC.

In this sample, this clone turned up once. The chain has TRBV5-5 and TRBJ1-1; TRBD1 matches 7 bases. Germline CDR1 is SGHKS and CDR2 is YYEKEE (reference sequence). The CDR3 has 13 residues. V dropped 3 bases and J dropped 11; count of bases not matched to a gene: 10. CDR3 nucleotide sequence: TGTGCCAGCAGCTCGCCAGGGGGTGAGACGGCTTTCTTT. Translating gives CASSSPGGETAFF.

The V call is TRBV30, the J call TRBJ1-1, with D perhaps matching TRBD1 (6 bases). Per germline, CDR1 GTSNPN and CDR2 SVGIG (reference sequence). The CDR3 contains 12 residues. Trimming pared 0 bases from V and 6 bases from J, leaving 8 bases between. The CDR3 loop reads CAWSVQGPEAFF. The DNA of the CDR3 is TGTGCCTGGAGTGTACAGGGACCTGAAGCTTTCTTT.

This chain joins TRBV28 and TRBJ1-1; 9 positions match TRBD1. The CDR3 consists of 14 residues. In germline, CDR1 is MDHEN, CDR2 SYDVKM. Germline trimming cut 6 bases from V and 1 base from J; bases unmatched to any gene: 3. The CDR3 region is CASREQGANTEAFF. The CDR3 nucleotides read TGTGCCAGCAGGGAACAGGGGGCGAACACTGAAGCTTTCTTT. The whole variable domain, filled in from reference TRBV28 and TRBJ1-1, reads DVKVTQSSRYLVKRTGEKVFLECVQDMDHENMFWYRQDPGLGLRLIYFSYDVKMKEKGDIPEGYSVSREKKERFSLILESASTNQTSMYLCASREQGANTEAFFGQGTRLTVV.